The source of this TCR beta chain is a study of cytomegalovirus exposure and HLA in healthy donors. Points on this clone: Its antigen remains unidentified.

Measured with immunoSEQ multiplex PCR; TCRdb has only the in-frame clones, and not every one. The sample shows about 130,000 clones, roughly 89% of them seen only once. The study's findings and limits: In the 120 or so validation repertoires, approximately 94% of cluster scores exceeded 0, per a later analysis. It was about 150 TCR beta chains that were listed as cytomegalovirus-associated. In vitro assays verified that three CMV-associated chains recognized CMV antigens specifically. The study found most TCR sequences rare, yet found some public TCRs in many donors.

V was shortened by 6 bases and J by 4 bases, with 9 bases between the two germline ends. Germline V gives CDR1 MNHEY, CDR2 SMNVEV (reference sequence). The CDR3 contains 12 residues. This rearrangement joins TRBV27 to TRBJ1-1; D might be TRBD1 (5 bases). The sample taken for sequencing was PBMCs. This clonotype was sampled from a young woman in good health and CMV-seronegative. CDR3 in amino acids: CASSRVGTEAFF. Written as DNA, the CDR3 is TGTGCCAGCAGCAGGGTGGGCACTGAAGCTTTCTTT.